Listed here are 20 T cell receptor beta chains from one sample, sequenced in a study of blood T cell repertoires in COVID-19. The method was immunoSEQ multiplex PCR; TCRdb's version includes in-frame clones alone and lacks a portion of them. The sample holds 250,000 to 300,000 clones, more than 75% seen once. Sequencing was done on a sample of PBMCs or T cells enriched from blood (not recorded which). These receptors were obtained from a man aged 18 to 30 who had recovered from COVID-19.

This chain joins TRBV11-2 and TRBJ1-4; tentative D call: TRBD1 (6 bases). The germline V gene encodes CDR1 SGHAT and CDR2 FQNNGV. V lost 5 bases and J lost 7, with 14 bases in between. CDR3 length: 14 amino acids. The CDR3 bases are TGTGCCAGCAGCCCAACAGGGATCATTGAAAAACTGTTTTTT. Its protein product is CASSPTGIIEKLFF.

This sequence joins TRBV28 and TRBJ1-2; D gene unclear. Germline V gene lookup returns CDR1 MDHEN and CDR2 SYDVKM. The CDR3 loop spans 14 amino acids. Trimming removed 2 bases from V and 8 bases from J, with 15 bases in between. The CDR3 here is CASSLGALRRGYTF. CDR3 DNA: TGTGCCAGCAGTTTAGGAGCACTACGACGAGGCTACACCTTC.

The rearrangement uses TRBV7-9 and TRBJ2-7; 9 bases align to TRBD1. The V segment lost 1 base and the J segment 6 bases; nucleotides outside the gene matches: 13. This CDR3 is 17 amino acids long. Germline loops: CDR1 SEHNR, CDR2 FQNEAQ (reference sequence). CDR3 region: CASSLDPVGQGEGEQYF. The CDR3 coding sequence is TGTGCCAGCAGCTTAGATCCTGTGGGACAGGGAGAGGGCGAGCAGTACTTC. Full variable domain (remainder filled in from reference TRBV7-9 and TRBJ2-7): DTGVSQNPRHKITKRGQNVTFRCDPISEHNRLYWYRQTLGQGPEFLTYFQNEAQLEKSRLLSDRFSAERPKGSFSTLEIQRTEQGDSAMYLCASSLDPVGQGEGEQYFGPGTRLTVT.

The chain links TRBV19 to TRBJ1-2, with 8 bases matching TRBD1. The CDR3 is made up of 14 amino acids. V trimming: 6 bases; J trimming: 7 bases; junction bases outside the gene matches: 10. CDR1 is LNHDA, CDR2 SQIVND, per germline (reference sequence). CDR3 residues: CASSPRDRLSGYTF. In DNA, the CDR3 is TGTGCCAGTAGCCCCAGGGACAGGCTGTCTGGCTACACCTTC.

The chain employs TRBV18 and TRBJ1-3, with 10 bases fitting TRBD1. This CDR3 is 16 amino acids long. V lost 5 bases and J lost 2; bases outside the gene matches: 6. CDR1 and CDR2 from the germline V gene are KGHSH and LQKENI. The DNA of the CDR3 is TGTGCCAGCTCAGCTTACGGACAGGGGGCTGGAAACACCATATATTTT. Residues: CASSAYGQGAGNTIYF.

V usage is TRBV9 and J usage is TRBJ2-3, with 9 bases fitting TRBD1. Losses at the gene ends were 4 bases for V and 6 bases for J; bases not matched to a gene: 9. Germline V gene lookup returns CDR1 SGDLS and CDR2 YYNGEE. The CDR3 length is 15 residues. For the CDR3, the DNA is TGTGCCAGCAGCCCTGAGACAGGGGGTAGGGATACGCAGTATTTT. This sequence encodes CASSPETGGRDTQYF.

The rearrangement links TRBV5-4 to TRBJ2-1; no firm D call. The V end lost 4 bases, the J end lost 5 bases, and 7 bases lay between the germline ends. The CDR3 extends over 12 amino acids. Germline V CDR1 and CDR2: SGHNT, YYREEE (reference sequence). The CDR3 DNA is TGTGCCAGCAGCGGAGAGAACAATGAGCAGTTCTTC. This translates into CASSGENNEQFF. The full variable domain, completed using reference TRBV5-4 and TRBJ2-1, is ETGVTQSPTHLIKTRGQQVTLRCSSQSGHNTVSWYQQALGQGPQFIFQYYREEENGRGNFPPRFSGLQFPNYSSELNVNALELDDSALYLCASSGENNEQFFGPGTRLTVL.

This rearrangement joins TRBV11-2 to TRBJ2-7; D is perhaps TRBD2 (7 bases). The CDR3 covers 16 residues. Germline CDR1 reads SGHAT; CDR2 reads FQNNGV. V was shortened by 0 bases and J by 0 bases, with 12 bases between the two germline ends. This CDR3 is CASSLDGGAPSYEQYF. CDR3 DNA sequence: TGTGCCAGCAGCTTAGATGGGGGGGCTCCCTCCTACGAGCAGTACTTC.

The chain recombines TRBV27 with TRBJ1-4; possible D gene TRBD1, 5 bases. Germline CDR1 is MNHEY and CDR2 is SMNVEV (reference sequence). V lost 8 bases, J lost 7 bases, and 11 bases lay in between. The CDR3 spans 12 residues. Here the CDR3 reads CASSGGSEKLFF. CDR3 sequence (DNA): TGTGCCAGCTCGGGGGGAAGTGAAAAACTGTTTTTT.

V is TRBV11-2 and J is TRBJ2-1, with D tentatively TRBD2 (5 bases). CDR1 and CDR2 from the germline V gene are SGHAT and FQNNGV. V dropped 6 bases and J dropped 0 bases, with 33 bases sitting between them. The length of the CDR3 is 22 residues. The CDR3 DNA reads as TGTGCCAGCAGTAGTCCGAGATACCCCAGTGGGGTTAGCGTGAGCTCCTACAATGAGCAGTTCTTC. Protein: CASSSPRYPSGVSVSSYNEQFF.

The V call is TRBV29-1, the J call TRBJ1-4; D remains ambiguous. This CDR3 region has 13 residues. Germline V gene data show CDR1 as SQVTM and CDR2 as ANQGSEA. V shed 1 base and J shed 4 bases, with 7 bases lying between them. CDR3 loop: CSVEVTGNEKLFF. The CDR3, as DNA: TGCAGCGTTGAAGTAACGGGTAATGAAAAACTGTTTTTT.

The chain employs TRBV6-5 and TRBJ1-5, with D maybe TRBD1 (5 bases). The V gene's germline CDR1 is MNHEY and CDR2 SVGAGI. Trimming shortened V by 11 bases and J by 7 bases, and 12 bases separated the two germline ends. The CDR3 runs to 11 residues. The CDR3 nucleotides are TGTGCCGCCGGGGGGAACCAGCCCCAGCATTTT. Translating gives CAAGGNQPQHF.

The rearrangement joins TRBV19 to TRBJ2-7; 8 bases fit TRBD1. Germline loops: CDR1 LNHDA, CDR2 SQIVND (reference sequence). This CDR3 comprises 15 residues. V dropped 0 bases and J dropped 6; count of bases not matched to a gene: 7. CDR3 sequence reads: CASSIDPTGVGEQYF. The CDR3 bases are TGTGCCAGTAGTATAGATCCGACAGGGGTGGGCGAGCAGTACTTC.

The rearrangement joins TRBV3-1 (or the pseudogene TRBV3-2) to TRBJ2-7; D remains unclear. Trimming removed 4 bases at V and 0 bases at J, with 4 bases between. Germline V lookup: CDR1 LGHDT, CDR2 YNNKEL (reference sequence). This CDR3 region has 12 residues. The CDR3, as DNA: TGTGCCAGCAGCCGGGCCTCCTACGAGCAGTACTTC. Residues: CASSRASYEQYF.

The rearrangement joins TRBV7-2 to TRBJ2-5; possibly TRBD1 for D (5 bases). Looked up from germline, CDR1 is SGHTA and CDR2 is FQGNSA. V was cut by 2 bases and J by 7 bases, with 14 bases left in between. CDR3 length equals 14 residues. The CDR3 is CASSLQGLGVTQYF. The CDR3 coding sequence is TGTGCCAGCAGCTTACAGGGCTTGGGTGTGACCCAGTACTTC.

The V and J genes are TRBV4-2 and TRBJ2-5; 7 bases align to TRBD1. CDR3 length: 14 amino acids. In germline, CDR1 is LGHNA, CDR2 YNFKEQ. V lost 4 bases, J lost 5 bases, and 7 bases stayed unmatched. In DNA, the CDR3 is TGTGCCAGCAGCCGACAGGGAAGGGGGGAGACCCAGTACTTC. This gives the protein CASSRQGRGETQYF.

The CDR3 sequence: CASSPGDSYGYTF. The CDR3 DNA is TGTGCCAGCAGTCCCGGGGACAGCTATGGCTACACCTTC. The V and J genes are TRBV12-3 or TRBV12-4 and TRBJ1-2, with 7 bases fitting TRBD1. V lost 5 bases to trimming and J lost 4 bases; unmatched junction nucleotides: 4. This CDR3 spans 13 amino acids.

The chain combines TRBV4-1 with TRBJ1-5; weak D call: TRBD1 (5 bases). CDR3 length: 16 residues. Between the trimmed V and J ends, which lost 5 bases and 1 base, there was a span of 15 bases. Germline CDR1 and CDR2: MGHRA and YSYEKL. CDR3 sequence (DNA): TGCGCCAGCAGCGAGCCCGGGACTCGGAGCAATCAGCCCCAGCATTTT. It codes for CASSEPGTRSNQPQHF.

The chain couples TRBV19 to TRBJ1-2; D call uncertain. V lost 3 bases to trimming and J lost 1 base, with 12 bases between them. Germline loops: CDR1 LNHDA, CDR2 SQIVND (reference sequence). The CDR3 consists of 15 residues. The CDR3 nucleotides read TGTGCCAGTAGTATTCGGCCAGGATATAACTATGGCTACACCTTC. It codes for CASSIRPGYNYGYTF.

CDR3 residues: CAFTGGSQPQHF. For the CDR3, the DNA is TGTGCCTTTACAGGGGGAAGTCAGCCCCAGCATTTT. The chain is built from TRBV30 and TRBJ1-5; 8 bases map to TRBD1. Germline lookup yields CDR1 GTSNPN and CDR2 SVGIG (reference sequence). The CDR3 sequence is 12 residues long. With 7 bases clipped from V and 6 bases from J, the junction kept 5 bases outside the gene matches.